Listed below are T cell receptor beta chains from one sample, sequenced in a study of blood T cells in healthy people across ages. From the 5' RACE reads, TCRdb called clonotypes with MiXCR, one entry per CDR3 protein. Among about 1.4 million distinct CDR3 sequences listed, roughly 64% were seen once. The material sequenced was blood. These receptors were obtained from a man aged 18-30 years in good health. Each CDR3 is given with its conserved first and last residue. Each record gives: V gene, CDR3 protein.

>TRBV6-6
CASSYSTNLNYGYTF
>TRBV29-1
CMGLETNTGELFF
>TRBV4-1
CASSQGTSGYNEQYF
>TRBV7-2
CASSLQTSGTGELFF
>TRBV7-9
CASSSIAGEDYEQYF
>TRBV29-1
CSVRRTASYEQFF
>TRBV20-1
CSAPPSGRGIDTQYF
>TRBV6-6
CASSRPSTSGRSYEQYF
>TRBV3-1
CASSQVIRDRALDGYTF
>TRBV6-5
CASQTGLSYEQYF
>TRBV10-3
CAIGAPGMSYGYTF
>TRBV3-1
CASSQIVKRHNEQFF
>TRBV19
CASRAGVEETQYF
>TRBV7-8
CASSTRQGVTQYF
>TRBV2
CASLYPSGHNEQFF
>TRBV6-6
CASSSLQDSPGANVLTF
>TRBV6-5
CASSYSGGSEQYF
>TRBV12-3/TRBV12-4
CASSLDRTPFF
>TRBV6-5
CASSYNTGTSFETQYF
>TRBV3-1
CASSPWGAGGLSYNEQFF
>TRBV29-1
CSGGAGYNEQYF
>TRBV4-1
CASSRIASGTFGEQYF
>TRBV27
CASSSQRGINSPLHF
>TRBV7-9
CASRRDRSNNSPLHF
>TRBV6-6
CASSYSSGATTYNEQFF
>TRBV11-2
CASSDIGALHFYEQYF
>TRBV4-1
CASSQLWTSGRDTQYF
>TRBV30
CAWSSGTGRGNQPQHF
>TRBV20-1
CSASSQGEIIGYEQYF
>TRBV27
CASSPWVGVNEPQHF
>TRBV6-6
CASNPVGAYGYTF
>TRBV7-2
CASSLMEDRLMNTEAFF
>TRBV4-1
CASSQDPLPGVPQHF
>TRBV24-1
CATQRGVQETQYF
>TRBV12-3/TRBV12-4
CAIPDPGGGVEQFF
>TRBV28
CASSEPGREEKLFF
>TRBV6-6
CASSYSMDNQPQHF
>TRBV7-2
CASSLELGEAYGYTF
>TRBV15
CATSPGHISTNEKLFF
>TRBV6-1
CASISRGRNQPQHF
>TRBV11-2
CASSLGWRANYGYTF
>TRBV18
CASSPSGRENTEAFF
>TRBV15
CATSGERGAEQYF
>TRBV7-9
CASSTGQVDTF
>TRBV7-2
CASSFTVDTLHLWVANVLTF
>TRBV20-1
CSAGSGGTSYEQYF
>TRBV3-1
CASSPLPTVGVYGYTF
>TRBV18
CASSPPGTGPNQPQHF
>TRBV27
CASSPQTSGSINEQFF
>TRBV25-1
CASSGSTGGREKLFF
>TRBV4-2
CASSQGSQPQETQYF
>TRBV7-9
CASSLIETSGSGEQYF
>TRBV6-2/TRBV6-3
CASSYFSGNQPQHF
>TRBV5-1
CASSPGQGSYNEQYF
>TRBV29-1
CSSSTGADTQYF
>TRBV30
CAWKLDISYEQYF
>TRBV4-1
CAGSQTLAGSSDTQYF
>TRBV6-5
CASRKQGSYEQYF
>TRBV20-1
CSARGILAWGDNEQYF